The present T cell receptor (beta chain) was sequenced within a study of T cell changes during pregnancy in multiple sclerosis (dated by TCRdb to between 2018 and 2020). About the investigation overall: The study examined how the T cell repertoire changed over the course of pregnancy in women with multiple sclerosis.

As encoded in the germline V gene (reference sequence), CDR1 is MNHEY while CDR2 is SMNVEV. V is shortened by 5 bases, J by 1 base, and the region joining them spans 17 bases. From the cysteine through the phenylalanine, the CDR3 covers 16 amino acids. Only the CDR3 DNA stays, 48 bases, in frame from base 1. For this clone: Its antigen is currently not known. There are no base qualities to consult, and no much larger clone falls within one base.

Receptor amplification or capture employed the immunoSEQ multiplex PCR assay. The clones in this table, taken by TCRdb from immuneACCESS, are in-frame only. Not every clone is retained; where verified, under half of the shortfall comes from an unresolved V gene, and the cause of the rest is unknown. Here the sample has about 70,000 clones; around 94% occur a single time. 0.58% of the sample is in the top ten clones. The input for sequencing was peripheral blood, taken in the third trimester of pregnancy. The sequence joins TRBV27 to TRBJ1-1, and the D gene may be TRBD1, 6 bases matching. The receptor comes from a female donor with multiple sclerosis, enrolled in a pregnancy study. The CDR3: CASSPEVRGWNTEAFF. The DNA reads TGTGCCAGCAGTCCGGAAGTCAGGGGCTGGAACACTGAAGCTTTCTTT.